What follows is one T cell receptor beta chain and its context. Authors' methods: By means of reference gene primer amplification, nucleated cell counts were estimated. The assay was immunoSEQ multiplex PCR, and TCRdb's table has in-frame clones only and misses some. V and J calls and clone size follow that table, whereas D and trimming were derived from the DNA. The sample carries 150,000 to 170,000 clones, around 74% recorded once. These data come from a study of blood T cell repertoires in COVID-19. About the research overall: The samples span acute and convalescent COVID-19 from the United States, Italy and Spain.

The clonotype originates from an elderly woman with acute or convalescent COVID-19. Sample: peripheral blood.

The CDR3 DNA reads TGTGCCAGCTTCTCGGGGGGGGTATTCACCGGGGAGCTGTTTTTT. Amino acids: CASFSGGVFTGELFF. The V and J genes are TRBV11-2 and TRBJ2-2; TRBD2 agrees at 8 bases. The germline gives CDR1 SGHAT, CDR2 FQNNGV. CDR3 length: 15 residues. Trimming cost V 8 bases and J 4 bases; bases outside gene matches: 9. Full variable domain (missing parts from reference TRBV11-2 and TRBJ2-2): EAGVAQSPRYKIIEKRQSVAFWCNPISGHATLYWYQQILGQGPKLLIQFQNNGVVDDSQLPKDRFSAERLKGVDSTLKIQPAKLEDSAVYLCASFSGGVFTGELFFGEGSRLTVL.